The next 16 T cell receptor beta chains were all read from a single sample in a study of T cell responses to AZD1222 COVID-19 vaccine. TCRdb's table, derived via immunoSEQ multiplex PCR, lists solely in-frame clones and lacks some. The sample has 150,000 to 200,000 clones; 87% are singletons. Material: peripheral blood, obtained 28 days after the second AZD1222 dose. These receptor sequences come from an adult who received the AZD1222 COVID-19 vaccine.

In nucleotides, the CDR3 is TGTGCCAGCAGCCAATTTTCCGACTCGGGTTGGGGAAAACTGTTTTTT. Its protein is CASSQFSDSGWGKLFF. The rearrangement joins TRBV3-1 (or the pseudogene TRBV3-2) to TRBJ1-4; D gene ambiguous. CDR3 length: 16 amino acids. V was clipped by 2 bases and J by 10 bases, with 20 bases between them. Germline assignment: CDR1 LGHDT and CDR2 YNNKEL (reference sequence).

For the CDR3, the DNA is TGTGCCAGCAGTTTAATGTTGGGACAGGGTGGGGCTGAAGCTTTCTTT. This encodes CASSLMLGQGGAEAFF. This chain uses TRBV27 with TRBJ1-1; TRBD1 agrees at 9 bases. Germline CDR1 reads MNHEY; CDR2 reads SMNVEV (reference sequence). This CDR3 comprises 16 residues. With V trimmed by 2 bases and J by 6 bases, 10 bases remained unmatched.

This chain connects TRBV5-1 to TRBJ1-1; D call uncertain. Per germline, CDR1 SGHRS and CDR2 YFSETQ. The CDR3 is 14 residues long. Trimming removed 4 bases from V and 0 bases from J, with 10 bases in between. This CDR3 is CASSPDGLNTEAFF. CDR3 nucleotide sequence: TGCGCCAGCAGCCCTGACGGACTGAACACTGAAGCTTTCTTT.

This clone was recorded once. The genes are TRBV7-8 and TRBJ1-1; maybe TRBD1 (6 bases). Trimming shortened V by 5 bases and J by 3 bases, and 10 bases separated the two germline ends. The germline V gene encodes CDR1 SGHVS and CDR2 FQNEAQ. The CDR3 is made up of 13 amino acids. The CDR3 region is CASSRAGDTEAFF. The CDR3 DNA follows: TGTGCCAGCAGCCGAGCAGGGGACACTGAAGCTTTCTTT.

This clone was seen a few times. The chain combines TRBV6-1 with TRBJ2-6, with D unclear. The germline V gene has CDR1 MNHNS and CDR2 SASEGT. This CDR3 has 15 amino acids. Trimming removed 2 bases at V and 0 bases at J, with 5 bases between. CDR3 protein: CASSEMSSGANVLTF. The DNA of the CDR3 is TGTGCCAGCAGTGAAATGTCCTCTGGGGCCAACGTCCTGACTTTC.

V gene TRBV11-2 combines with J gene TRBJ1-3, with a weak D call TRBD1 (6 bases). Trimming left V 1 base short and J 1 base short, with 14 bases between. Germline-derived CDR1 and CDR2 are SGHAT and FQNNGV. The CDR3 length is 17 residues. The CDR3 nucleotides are TGTGCCAGCAGCTTAGCCGCGCAGGGGATGTCTGGAAACACCATATATTTT. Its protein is CASSLAAQGMSGNTIYF.

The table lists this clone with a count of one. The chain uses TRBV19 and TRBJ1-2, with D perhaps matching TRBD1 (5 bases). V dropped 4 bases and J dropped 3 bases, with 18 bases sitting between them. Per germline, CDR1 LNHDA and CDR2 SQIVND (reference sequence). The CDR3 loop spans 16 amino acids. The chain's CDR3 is CASSTQRPGTDYGYTF. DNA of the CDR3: TGTGCCAGTAGTACGCAGCGCCCCGGGACCGACTATGGCTACACCTTC.

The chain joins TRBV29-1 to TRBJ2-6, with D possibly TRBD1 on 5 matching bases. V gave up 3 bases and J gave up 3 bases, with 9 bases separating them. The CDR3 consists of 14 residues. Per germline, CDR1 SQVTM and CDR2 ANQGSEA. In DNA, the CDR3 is TGCAGCGTTGACGGGCAGGGTGGGGCCAACGTCCTGACTTTC. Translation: CSVDGQGGANVLTF.

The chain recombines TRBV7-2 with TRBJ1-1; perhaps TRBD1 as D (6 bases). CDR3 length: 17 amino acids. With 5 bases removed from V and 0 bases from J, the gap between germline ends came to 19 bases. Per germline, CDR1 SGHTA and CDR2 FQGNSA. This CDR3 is CASSPNRAGAMNTEAFF. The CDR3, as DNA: TGTGCCAGCAGCCCAAACCGGGCGGGGGCCATGAACACTGAAGCTTTCTTT.

CDR3 amino acids: CASSPGTGGQDTQYF. In DNA form, the CDR3 reads TGTGCCAGCAGCCCCGGGACAGGGGGTCAGGATACGCAGTATTTT. V gene TRBV3-1 (or the pseudogene TRBV3-2) combines with J gene TRBJ2-3; 11 positions match TRBD1. Looked up from germline, CDR1 is LGHDT and CDR2 is YNNKEL (reference sequence). Trimming removed 4 bases from V and 6 bases from J; junction bases left unmatched: 6. The CDR3 spans 15 residues.

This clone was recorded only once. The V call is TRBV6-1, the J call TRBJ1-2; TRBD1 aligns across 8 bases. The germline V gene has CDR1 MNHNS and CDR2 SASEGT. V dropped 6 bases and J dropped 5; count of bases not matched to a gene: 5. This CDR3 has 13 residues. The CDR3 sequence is CASRHGQGYGYTF. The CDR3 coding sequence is TGTGCCAGCAGACATGGACAGGGATATGGCTACACCTTC.

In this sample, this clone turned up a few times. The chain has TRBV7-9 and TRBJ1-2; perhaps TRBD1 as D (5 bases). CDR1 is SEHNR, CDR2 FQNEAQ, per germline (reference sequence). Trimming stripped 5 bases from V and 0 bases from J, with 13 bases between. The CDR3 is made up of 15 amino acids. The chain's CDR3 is CASSILTETNYGYTF. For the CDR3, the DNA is TGTGCCAGCAGCATCCTGACAGAGACTAACTATGGCTACACCTTC.

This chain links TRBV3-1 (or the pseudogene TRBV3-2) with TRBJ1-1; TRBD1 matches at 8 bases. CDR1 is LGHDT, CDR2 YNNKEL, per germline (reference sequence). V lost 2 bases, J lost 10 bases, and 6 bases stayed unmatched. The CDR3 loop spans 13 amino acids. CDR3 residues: CASSQISQGGAFF. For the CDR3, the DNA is TGTGCCAGCAGCCAAATCTCACAGGGGGGAGCTTTCTTT.

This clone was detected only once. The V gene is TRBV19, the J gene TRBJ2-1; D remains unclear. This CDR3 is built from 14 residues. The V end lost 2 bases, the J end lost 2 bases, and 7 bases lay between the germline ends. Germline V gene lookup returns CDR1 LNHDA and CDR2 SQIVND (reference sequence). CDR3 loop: CASSIKGPYNEQFF. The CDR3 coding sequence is TGTGCCAGTAGTATAAAGGGCCCCTACAATGAGCAGTTCTTC.

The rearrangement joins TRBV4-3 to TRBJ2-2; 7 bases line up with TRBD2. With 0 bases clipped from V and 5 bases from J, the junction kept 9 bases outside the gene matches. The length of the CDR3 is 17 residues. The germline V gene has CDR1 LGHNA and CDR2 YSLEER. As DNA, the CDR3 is TGCGCCAGCAGCCAAGACCTGCTGCGGGGGATGACCGGGGAGCTGTTTTTT. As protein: CASSQDLLRGMTGELFF.

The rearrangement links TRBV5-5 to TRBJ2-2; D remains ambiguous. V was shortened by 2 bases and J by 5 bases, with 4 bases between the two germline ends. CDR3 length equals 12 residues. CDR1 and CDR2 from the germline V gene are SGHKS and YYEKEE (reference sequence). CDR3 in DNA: TGTGCCAGCAGCTTATTTACCGGGGAGCTGTTTTTT. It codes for CASSLFTGELFF.